This T cell receptor (beta chain) was recovered during a study of CD8 T cells in ankylosing spondylitis. General observations from the study: Disease-linked clones were reportedly significantly enriched in matched ankylosing spondylitis synovial fluid. Peripheral blood held disease-linked clones only at relatively low frequency, and these were CD8+.

Scientists made TCR beta libraries using quantitative 5'-RACE with molecular barcodes. TCRdb analysed the 5' RACE reads with MiXCR anew, one entry per CDR3 protein. The sample holds fewer than 180,000 distinct CDR3 sequences, around 42% seen once. Germline V lookup: CDR1 DFQATT, CDR2 SNEGSKA (reference sequence). The trim removed 3 bases at V and 4 bases at J, leaving 7 bases unmatched. The CDR3 has 15 residues. As for this clonotype: Its antigen is unidentified.

The chain employs TRBV20-1 and TRBJ2-1; 9 positions agree with TRBD2. What was sequenced was synovial fluid, either unsorted or a sorted T cell fraction (not recorded which). This clonotype was obtained from a male donor with ankylosing spondylitis. The CDR3 sequence is CSASSGLARYNEQFF. CDR3 DNA sequence: TGCAGTGCTAGCTCGGGACTAGCTAGATACAATGAGCAGTTCTTC.